Below, one TCR beta chain is given with its context. The data are from a study of blood T cell repertoires in COVID-19. At the level of the study: COVID-19 samples, acute and convalescent, were from the United States, Italy and Spain. From T cells, B-cell-depleted T cells, or PBMCs came the material, which was cDNA or gDNA.

The germline gives CDR1 KGHDR, CDR2 SFDVKD. This CDR3 has 14 residues. V was clipped by 5 bases and J by 9 bases; unmatched bases: 6. As originally analysed: How many nucleated cells were present was estimated from reference gene primer amplification. Profiling relied on immunoSEQ multiplex PCR, and the TCRdb table lists in-frame clones only, not all of them. V and J calls plus clone size are reproduced from that table; the DNA served to infer D and trimming. Among about 170,000 clones listed, approximately 86% were seen once. It was during active infection that Seattle patients were enrolled and then longitudinally followed.

The TCR was taken from a man aged 80 or over with COVID-19, enrolled during active disease. The sequenced sample was peripheral blood. The genes are TRBV24-1 and TRBJ2-1, with TRBD2 matching 10 bases. CDR3 amino acids: CATSASGGWSEQFF. DNA of the CDR3: TGTGCCACCAGTGCTAGCGGGGGTTGGAGTGAGCAGTTCTTC.